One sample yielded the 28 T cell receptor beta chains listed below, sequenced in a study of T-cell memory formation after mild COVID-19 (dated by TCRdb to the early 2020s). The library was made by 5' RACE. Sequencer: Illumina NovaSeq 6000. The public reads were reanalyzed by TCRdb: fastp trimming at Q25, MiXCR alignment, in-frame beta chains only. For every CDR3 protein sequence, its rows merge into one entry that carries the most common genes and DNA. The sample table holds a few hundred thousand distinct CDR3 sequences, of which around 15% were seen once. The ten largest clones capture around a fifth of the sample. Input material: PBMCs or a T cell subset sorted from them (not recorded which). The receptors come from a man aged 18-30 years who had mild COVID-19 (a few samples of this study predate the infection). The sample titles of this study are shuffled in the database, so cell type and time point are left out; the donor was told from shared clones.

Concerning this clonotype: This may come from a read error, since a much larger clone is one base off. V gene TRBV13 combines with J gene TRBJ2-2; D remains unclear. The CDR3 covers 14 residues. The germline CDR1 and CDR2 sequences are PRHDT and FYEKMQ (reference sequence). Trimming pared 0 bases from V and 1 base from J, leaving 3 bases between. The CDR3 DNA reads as TGTGCCAGCAGCTTAGGTCGGAACACCGGGGAGCTGTTTTTT. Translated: CASSLGRNTGELFF.

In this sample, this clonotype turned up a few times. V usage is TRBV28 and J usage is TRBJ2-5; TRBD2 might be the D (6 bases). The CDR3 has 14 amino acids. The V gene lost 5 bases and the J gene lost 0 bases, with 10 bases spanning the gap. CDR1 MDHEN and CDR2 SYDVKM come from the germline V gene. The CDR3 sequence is CASSVLANQETQYF. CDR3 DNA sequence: TGTGCCAGCAGTGTGCTAGCGAACCAAGAGACCCAGTACTTC.

CDR3 amino acids: CSARRTPKGPQHF. CDR3 in DNA: TGCAGTGCTAGAAGAACACCTAAAGGGCCCCAGCATTTT. The chain is built from TRBV20-1 and TRBJ1-5; D unclear. V gave up 2 bases and J gave up 9 bases, with 14 bases separating them. Per the germline V gene, CDR1 is DFQATT and CDR2 is SNEGSKA (reference sequence). The CDR3 has 13 residues.

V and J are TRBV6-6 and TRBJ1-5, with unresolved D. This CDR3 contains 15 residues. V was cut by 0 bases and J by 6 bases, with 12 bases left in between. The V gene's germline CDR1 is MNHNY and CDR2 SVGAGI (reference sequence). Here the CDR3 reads CASSYSRALGQPQHF. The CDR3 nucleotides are TGTGCCAGCAGTTACTCGAGGGCGCTGGGTCAGCCCCAGCATTTT.

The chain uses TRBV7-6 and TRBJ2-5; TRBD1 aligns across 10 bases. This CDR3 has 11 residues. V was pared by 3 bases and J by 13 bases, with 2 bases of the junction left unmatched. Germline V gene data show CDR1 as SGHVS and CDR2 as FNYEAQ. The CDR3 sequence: CASSLGQGTYF. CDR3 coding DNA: TGTGCCAGCAGCTTGGGACAGGGGACGTACTTC.

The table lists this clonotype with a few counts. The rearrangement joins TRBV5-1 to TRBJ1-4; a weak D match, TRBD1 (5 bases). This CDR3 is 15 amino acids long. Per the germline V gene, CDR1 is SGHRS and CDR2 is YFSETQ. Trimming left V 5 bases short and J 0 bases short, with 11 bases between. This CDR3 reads CASSPTGPTNEKLFF. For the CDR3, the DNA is TGCGCCAGCAGTCCTACGGGGCCAACTAATGAAAAACTGTTTTTT. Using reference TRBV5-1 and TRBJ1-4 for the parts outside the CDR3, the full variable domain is KAGVTQTPRYLIKTRGQQVTLSCSPISGHRSVSWYQQTPGQGLQFLFEYFSETQRNKGNFPGRFSGRQFSNSRSEMNVSTLELGDSALYLCASSPTGPTNEKLFFGSGTQLSVL.

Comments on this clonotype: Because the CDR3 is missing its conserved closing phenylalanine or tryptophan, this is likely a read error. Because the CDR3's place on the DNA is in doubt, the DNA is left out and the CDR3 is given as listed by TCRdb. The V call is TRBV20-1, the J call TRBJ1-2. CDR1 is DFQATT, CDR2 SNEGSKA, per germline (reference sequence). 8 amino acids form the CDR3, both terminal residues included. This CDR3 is CSAGLGTP.

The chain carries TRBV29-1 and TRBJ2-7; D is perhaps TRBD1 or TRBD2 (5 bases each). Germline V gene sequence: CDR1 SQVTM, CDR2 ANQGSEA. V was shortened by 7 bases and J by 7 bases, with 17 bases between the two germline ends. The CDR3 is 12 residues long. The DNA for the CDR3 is TGCAGCGCCCGAGAGGGGCTCCGGGAGCAGTACTTC. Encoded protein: CSAREGLREQYF.

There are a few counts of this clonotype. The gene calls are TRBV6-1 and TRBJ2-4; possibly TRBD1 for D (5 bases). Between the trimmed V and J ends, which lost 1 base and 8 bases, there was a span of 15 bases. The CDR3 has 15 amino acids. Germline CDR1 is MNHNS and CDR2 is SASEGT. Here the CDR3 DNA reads TGTGCCAGCAGTGAAGTTCTCACCTTGGGGCACATTCAGTACTTC. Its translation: CASSEVLTLGHIQYF.

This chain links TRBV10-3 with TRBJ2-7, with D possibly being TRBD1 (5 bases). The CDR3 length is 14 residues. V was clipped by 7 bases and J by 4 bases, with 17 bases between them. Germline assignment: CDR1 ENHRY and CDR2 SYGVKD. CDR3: CAITTGNQGYEQYF. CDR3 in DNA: TGTGCCATCACCACCGGAAACCAGGGTTACGAGCAGTACTTC.

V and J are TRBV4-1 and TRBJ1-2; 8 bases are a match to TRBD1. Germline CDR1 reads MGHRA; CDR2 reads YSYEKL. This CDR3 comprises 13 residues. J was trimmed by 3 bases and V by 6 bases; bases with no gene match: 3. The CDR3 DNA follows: TGCGCCAGCAGGCAACAGGGGGACTATGGCTACACCTTC. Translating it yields CASRQQGDYGYTF.

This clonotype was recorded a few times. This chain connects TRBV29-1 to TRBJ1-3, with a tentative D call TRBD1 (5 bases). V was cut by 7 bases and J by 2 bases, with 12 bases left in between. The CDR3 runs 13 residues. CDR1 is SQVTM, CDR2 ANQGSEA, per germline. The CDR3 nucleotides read TGCAGCGCTGCCTTGGGGGCTGGAAACACCATATATTTT. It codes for CSAALGAGNTIYF.

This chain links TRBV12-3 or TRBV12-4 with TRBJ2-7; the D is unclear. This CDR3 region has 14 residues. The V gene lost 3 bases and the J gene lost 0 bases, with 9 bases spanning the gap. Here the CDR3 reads CASSFSAGSYEQYF. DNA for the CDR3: TGTGCCAGCAGTTTCTCGGCAGGCTCCTACGAGCAGTACTTC.

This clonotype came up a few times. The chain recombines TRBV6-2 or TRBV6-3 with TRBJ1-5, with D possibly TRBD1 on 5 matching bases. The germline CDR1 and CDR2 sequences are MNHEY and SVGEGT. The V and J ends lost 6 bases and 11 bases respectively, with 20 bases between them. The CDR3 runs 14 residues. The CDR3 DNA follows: TGTGCCAGCAGCGCGGGAAGGGGTTTACAGGCCCAGCATTTT. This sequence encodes CASSAGRGLQAQHF.

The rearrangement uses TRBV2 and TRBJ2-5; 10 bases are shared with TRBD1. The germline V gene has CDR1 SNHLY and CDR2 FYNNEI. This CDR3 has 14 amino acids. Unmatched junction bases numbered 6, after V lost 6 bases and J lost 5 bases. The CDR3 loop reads CASRPGQGWETQYF. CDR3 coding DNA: TGTGCCAGCAGGCCGGGACAGGGGTGGGAGACCCAGTACTTC.

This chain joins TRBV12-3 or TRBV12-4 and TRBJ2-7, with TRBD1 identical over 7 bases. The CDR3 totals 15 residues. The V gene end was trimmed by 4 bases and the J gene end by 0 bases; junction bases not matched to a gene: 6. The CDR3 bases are TGTGCCAGCAGTTGTACAGGGGCTAGCTCCTACGAGCAGTACGTC. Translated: CASSCTGASSYEQYV.

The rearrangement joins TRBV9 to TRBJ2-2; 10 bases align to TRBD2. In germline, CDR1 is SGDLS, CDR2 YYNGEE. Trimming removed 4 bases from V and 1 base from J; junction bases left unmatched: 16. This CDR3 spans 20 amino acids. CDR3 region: CASSPSRPAGGIQNTGELFF. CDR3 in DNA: TGTGCCAGCAGCCCAAGTCGTCCAGCGGGGGGGATTCAGAACACCGGGGAGCTGTTTTTT.

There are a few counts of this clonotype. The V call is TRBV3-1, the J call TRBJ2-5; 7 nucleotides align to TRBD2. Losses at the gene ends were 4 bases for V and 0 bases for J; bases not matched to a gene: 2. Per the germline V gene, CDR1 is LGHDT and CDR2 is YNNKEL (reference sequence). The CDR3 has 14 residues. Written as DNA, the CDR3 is TGTGCCAGCAGCCGGCGGGGGTACCAAGAGACCCAGTACTTC. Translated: CASSRRGYQETQYF.

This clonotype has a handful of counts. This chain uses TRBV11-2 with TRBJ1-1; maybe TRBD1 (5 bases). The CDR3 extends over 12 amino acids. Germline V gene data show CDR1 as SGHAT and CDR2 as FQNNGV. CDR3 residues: CAGGGLNTEAFF. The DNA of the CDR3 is TGTGCTGGGGGGGGATTGAACACTGAAGCTTTCTTT. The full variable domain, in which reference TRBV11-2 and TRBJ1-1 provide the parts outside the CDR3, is EAGVAQSPRYKIIEKRQSVAFWCNPISGHATLYWYQQILGQGPKLLIQFQNNGVVDDSQLPKDRFSAERLKGVDSTLKIQPAKLEDSAVYLCAGGGLNTEAFFGQGTRLTVV.

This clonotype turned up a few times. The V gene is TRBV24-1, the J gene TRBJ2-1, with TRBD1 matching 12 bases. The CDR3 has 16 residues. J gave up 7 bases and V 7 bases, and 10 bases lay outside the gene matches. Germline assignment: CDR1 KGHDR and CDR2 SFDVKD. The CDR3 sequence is CATSDRDRGLGNEQFF. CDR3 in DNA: TGTGCCACCAGCGATAGGGACAGGGGGCTGGGGAATGAGCAGTTCTTC.

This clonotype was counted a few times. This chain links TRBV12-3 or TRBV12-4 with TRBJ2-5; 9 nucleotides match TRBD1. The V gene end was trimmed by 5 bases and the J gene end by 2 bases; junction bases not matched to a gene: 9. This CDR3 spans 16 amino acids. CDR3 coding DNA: TGTGCCAGCAGTCCCGGGACAGGGAGATTTCAAGAGACCCAGTACTTC. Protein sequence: CASSPGTGRFQETQYF.

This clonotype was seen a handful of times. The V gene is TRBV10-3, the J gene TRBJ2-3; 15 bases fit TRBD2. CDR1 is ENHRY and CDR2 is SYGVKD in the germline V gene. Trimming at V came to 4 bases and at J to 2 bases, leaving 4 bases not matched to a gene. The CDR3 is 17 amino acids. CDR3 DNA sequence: TGTGCCATCAGTGCCGGACTAGCGGGGGGGACCACAGATACGCAGTATTTT. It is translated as CAISAGLAGGTTDTQYF.

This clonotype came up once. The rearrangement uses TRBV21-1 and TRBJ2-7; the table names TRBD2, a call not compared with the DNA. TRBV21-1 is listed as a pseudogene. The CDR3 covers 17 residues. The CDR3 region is CASSRGSRRGDSYEQYV. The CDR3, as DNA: TGTGCCAGCAGCAGAGGGTCTAGGCGGGGGGACTCCTACGAGCAGTACGTC.

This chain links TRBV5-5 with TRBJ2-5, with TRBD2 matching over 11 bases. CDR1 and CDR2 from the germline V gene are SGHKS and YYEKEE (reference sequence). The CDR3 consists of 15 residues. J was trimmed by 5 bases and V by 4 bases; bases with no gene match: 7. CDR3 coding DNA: TGTGCCAGCAGCCTACTAGCGGGGGTCAGGGAGACCCAGTACTTC. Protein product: CASSLLAGVRETQYF.

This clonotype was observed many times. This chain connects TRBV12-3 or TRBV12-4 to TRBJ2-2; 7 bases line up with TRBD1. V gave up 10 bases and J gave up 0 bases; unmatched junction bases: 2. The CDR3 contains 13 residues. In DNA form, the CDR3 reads TGTGCCACCGGACAGGCGAACACCGGGGAGCTGTTTTTT. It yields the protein CATGQANTGELFF.

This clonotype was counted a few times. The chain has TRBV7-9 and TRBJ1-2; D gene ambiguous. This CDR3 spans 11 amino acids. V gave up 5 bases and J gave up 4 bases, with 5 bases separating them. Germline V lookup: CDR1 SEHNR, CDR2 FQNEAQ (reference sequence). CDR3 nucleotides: TGTGCCAGCAGCGCCCTCTATGGCTACACCTTC. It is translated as CASSALYGYTF.

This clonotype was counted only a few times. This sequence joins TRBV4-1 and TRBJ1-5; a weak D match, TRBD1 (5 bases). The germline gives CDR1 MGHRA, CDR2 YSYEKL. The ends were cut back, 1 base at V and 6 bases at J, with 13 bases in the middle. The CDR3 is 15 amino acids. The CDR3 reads CASSQGVQGRQPQHF. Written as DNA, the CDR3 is TGCGCCAGCAGCCAAGGTGTCCAGGGCCGTCAGCCCCAGCATTTT.

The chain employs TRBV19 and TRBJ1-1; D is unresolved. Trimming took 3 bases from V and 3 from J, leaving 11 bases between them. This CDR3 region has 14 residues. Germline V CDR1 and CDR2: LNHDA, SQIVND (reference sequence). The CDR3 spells CASSIRTPYTEAFF. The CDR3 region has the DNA TGTGCCAGTAGTATCCGGACCCCATACACTGAAGCTTTCTTT.